This T cell receptor (beta chain) was observed in a study of Ad26.COV2.S vaccination and SARS-CoV-2 variants. As for the study in general: The COV1001 Ad26.COV2.S trial arm included the donor. The study gave Ad26.COV2.S intramuscularly, once or twice 56 days apart.

Libraries were prepared by immunoSEQ multiplex PCR; TCRdb keeps only in-frame clonotypes and omits some of them. Of around 450,000 clones in the sample, around 89% are singletons; the top ten hold around 1.8%. Sample treatment: some 20 received Ad26.COV2.S at low or high dose, single or two shots; about 5 received placebo; per-sample allocation not given. Samples came from day 63 after the first vaccine or placebo injection. The material was peripheral blood, obtained in a trial of Ad26.COV2.S vaccine versus placebo. The clonotype was recovered from a person between 18 and 65 years old who received the Ad26.COV2.S COVID-19 vaccine or a placebo.

In DNA form, the CDR3 reads TGTGCCAGTAGTATACTGGCAGCGACTCCTCCCACTGAAGCTTTCTTT. Translated, it gives CASSILAATPPTEAFF. The J gene is TRBJ1-1, the V gene TRBV19; D not certain. V lost 2 bases, J lost 4 bases, and 17 bases lay in between. Germline V CDR1 and CDR2: LNHDA, SQIVND (reference sequence). The CDR3 sequence is 16 residues long.